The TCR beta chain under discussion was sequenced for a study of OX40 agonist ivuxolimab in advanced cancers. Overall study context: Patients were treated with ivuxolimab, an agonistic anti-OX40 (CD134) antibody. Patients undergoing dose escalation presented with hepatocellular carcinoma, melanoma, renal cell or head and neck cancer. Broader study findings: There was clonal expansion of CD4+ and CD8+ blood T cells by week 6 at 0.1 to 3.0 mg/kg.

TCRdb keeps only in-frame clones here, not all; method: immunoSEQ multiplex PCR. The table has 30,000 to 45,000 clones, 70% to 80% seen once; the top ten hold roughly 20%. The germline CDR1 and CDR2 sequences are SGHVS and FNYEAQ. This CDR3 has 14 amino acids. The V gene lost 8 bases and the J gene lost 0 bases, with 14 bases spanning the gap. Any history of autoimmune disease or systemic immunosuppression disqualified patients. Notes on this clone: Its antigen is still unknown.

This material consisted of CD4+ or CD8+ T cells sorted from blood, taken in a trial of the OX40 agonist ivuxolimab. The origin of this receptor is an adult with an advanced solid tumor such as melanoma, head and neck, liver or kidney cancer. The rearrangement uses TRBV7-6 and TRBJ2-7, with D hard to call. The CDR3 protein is CASGPPSDSYEQYF. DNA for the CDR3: TGTGCCAGCGGCCCACCTTCGGACTCCTACGAGCAGTACTTC. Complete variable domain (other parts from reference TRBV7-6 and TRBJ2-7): GAGVSQSPRYKVTKRGQDVALRCDPISGHVSLYWYRQALGQGPEFLTYFNYEAQQDKSGLPNDRFSAERPEGSISTLTIQRTEQRDSAMYRCASGPPSDSYEQYFGPGTRLTVT.